A selection of T cell receptor beta chains follows, all from one sample in a study of shared clonotypes between healthy human individuals. Sequencing was performed with immunoSEQ multiplex PCR; in TCRdb, only in-frame clones are kept and a portion is missing. Found here are some 490,000 clones, roughly 80% of them singletons; the top ten hold approximately 12%. Sequenced input: PBMCs. Source of these receptors: a woman in her thirties or forties in good health. Some clones in this sample may be carry-over from other donors' samples. Both conserved end residues are trimmed from each CDR3.

length | V | CDR3
12 | TRBV27 | ASSLRAMTGELF
11 | TRBV7-2 | ASSLDRVVSYT
14 | TRBV30 | AWTGRLAGDPGELF
13 | TRBV7-6 | ASSDLRGGPGEQF
13 | TRBV5-1 | ASSLQGLAGVEQF
12 | TRBV30 | AWSRLAGSYEQY
12 | TRBV30 | ACPDRVNGNTIY
13 | TRBV5-4 | ASSPIPSGANVLT
14 | TRBV7-8 | ASSLSSSLGYNEQF
11 | TRBV7-1 | ASSEEGGQPQH
12 | TRBV6-1 | ASRKGQSSYEQY
12 | TRBV2 | ASSATGVDNEQF
13 | TRBV7-9 | ASSFGTGAGETQY
12 | TRBV28 | ASSSGRRSEKLF
12 | TRBV5-4 | ASSRGTNTGELF
12 | TRBV18 | ASSPRREGNEQF
11 | TRBV2 | ARLLGAGNEQF
11 | TRBV6-5 | ASSQPPQETQY
11 | TRBV18 | ASSGGWNTEAF
14 | TRBV28 | ASSLTPGSGSEKLF
11 | TRBV29-1 | SVERALGETQY
14 | TRBV28 | ASSRTIDTYQETQY
12 | TRBV6-5 | ASSFQSGAYGYT
12 | TRBV9 | ASSTTSGSYEQY
12 | TRBV11-2 | ASSRRSGTDEQY
12 | TRBV6-1 | ASSEGFPGNTIY
12 | TRBV28 | ASSLSGVHYEQY
12 | TRBV30 | AWKQAGDLEKLF
10 | TRBV5-1 | ASSEGVETQY
17 | TRBV14 | ASSPRHPRDLFGANTQY
11 | TRBV28 | ASSFGTNYEQY
13 | TRBV7-2 | ASSPEQGLGTAQF
12 | TRBV30 | AWRTVGRGTEAF
14 | TRBV4-1 | ASSPRVAATYNEQF
14 | TRBV11-3 | ASSSGSGYGTGELF
11 | TRBV4-1 | ASGRDINSEQY
11 | TRBV11-3 | ASSLSGGNEQF
12 | TRBV30 | AWTKGGSGDGYT
9 | TRBV4-1 | ASSLAGEQF
12 | TRBV6-1 | ASSEGWANYGYT
11 | TRBV7-9 | ASGRDRGWEQY
12 | TRBV7-6 | ASSPQRAGDTQY
15 | TRBV7-7 | ASSLRPILAGGETQY
12 | TRBV19 | ATRIQSNTGELF
15 | TRBV19 | ASSIAPQTVVDTEAF
10 | TRBV30 | AWGGSSYEQY
13 | TRBV7-2 | ASSLYQDRDEKLF
13 | TRBV4-3 | ASSQRQAPNEKLF
12 | TRBV28 | ASRSGQGGNTIY
13 | TRBV4-2 | ASSLAGANTGELF
13 | TRBV19 | ASSNGVGRMGEQF
14 | TRBV5-1 | ASSLMATGAKNIQY
8 | TRBV25-1 | ASSDHEQY
11 | TRBV10-3 | AISESGTYEQY
10 | TRBV30 | AWSLPLVTQY
13 | TRBV18 | ASSPSLGATDTQY
10 | TRBV7-9 | ASSSRWGEAF
12 | TRBV25-1 | ASSADAGHVKLF
13 | TRBV11-3 | ASSLTSGMADTQY